These 28 T cell receptor beta chains originate from one sample sequenced in a study of cytomegalovirus exposure and HLA in healthy donors. The PCR had 60 Vbeta and 13 Jbeta primers. Generated by immunoSEQ multiplex PCR, the TCRdb table keeps only in-frame clones and is missing some. The sample consists of 95,000 to 100,000 clones, 65% to 85% of them appearing once. What was sequenced was PBMCs. Source of these receptors: a woman in her thirties or forties in good health and CMV-seronegative.

The genes are TRBV5-1 and TRBJ2-1, with D possibly being TRBD2 (6 bases). This CDR3 comprises 12 residues. V gave up 7 bases and J gave up 5 bases, with 10 bases separating them. CDR1 is SGHRS, CDR2 YFSETQ, per germline. The CDR3 nucleotides are TGCGCCAGCGGGGAGGTGGACAATGAGCAGTTCTTC. Translated: CASGEVDNEQFF.

This chain connects TRBV19 to TRBJ1-5, with 7 nucleotides matching TRBD1. This CDR3 comprises 15 residues. Germline-derived CDR1 and CDR2 are LNHDA and SQIVND (reference sequence). J was trimmed by 0 bases and V by 5 bases; bases with no gene match: 4. The CDR3 region has the DNA TGTGCCAGTAGTTGGACAGGCCTTAGCAATCAGCCCCAGCATTTT. It yields the protein CASSWTGLSNQPQHF.

The genes are TRBV29-1 and TRBJ2-3; the match to TRBD2 covers 9 bases. The CDR3 totals 15 residues. CDR1 is SQVTM, CDR2 ANQGSEA, per germline. The J segment lost 2 bases and the V segment lost 3 bases, leaving 6 bases of the junction unmatched. The CDR3 loop reads CSVDGAGGVTDTQYF. CDR3 sequence (DNA): TGCAGCGTTGATGGGGCGGGGGGGGTCACAGATACGCAGTATTTT.

V usage is TRBV7-8 and J usage is TRBJ2-1, with TRBD2 matching over 12 bases. CDR3 length equals 17 residues. After removal of 5 bases from V and 1 base from J, the junction contained 6 bases not matched to a gene. Germline lookup yields CDR1 SGHVS and CDR2 FQNEAQ. The CDR3 here is CASSLLLAGGSYNEQFF. The CDR3 coding sequence is TGTGCCAGCAGCCTACTACTAGCGGGAGGTTCCTACAATGAGCAGTTCTTC.

The chain has TRBV7-3 and TRBJ2-2, with 7 bases lining up with TRBD2. CDR1 is SGHTA and CDR2 is FQGTGA in the germline V gene. After removal of 2 bases from V and 4 bases from J, the junction contained 7 bases not matched to a gene. The CDR3 covers 16 residues. CDR3 sequence reads: CASSLEGLVATGELFF. The CDR3 DNA sequence: TGTGCCAGCAGCTTAGAAGGACTAGTTGCCACCGGGGAGCTGTTTTTT.

This chain connects TRBV19 to TRBJ1-5, with TRBD1 matching over 7 bases. CDR3 length: 15 amino acids. V lost 4 bases, J lost 3 bases, and 6 bases stayed unmatched. Germline loops: CDR1 LNHDA, CDR2 SQIVND (reference sequence). The DNA of the CDR3 is TGTGCCAGTAGTAGAGGGACAGCCGACAATCAGCCCCAGCATTTT. It encodes CASSRGTADNQPQHF. Based on the CDR3 plus reference TRBV19 and TRBJ1-5, the full variable domain is DGGITQSPKYLFRKEGQNVTLSCEQNLNHDAMYWYRQDPGQGLRLIYYSQIVNDFQKGDIAEGYSVSREKKESFPLTVTSAQKNPTAFYLCASSRGTADNQPQHFGDGTRLSIL.

The sample holds a few counts of this clone. The chain recombines TRBV27 with TRBJ2-3, with TRBD1 identical over 10 bases. Germline V gene sequence: CDR1 MNHEY, CDR2 SMNVEV (reference sequence). V trimming: 6 bases; J trimming: 3 bases; junction bases outside the gene matches: 9. The length of the CDR3 is 16 residues. This CDR3 is CASSLLRTGGTDTQYF. The CDR3 nucleotides are TGTGCCAGCAGCCTACTCCGGACAGGGGGGACAGATACGCAGTATTTT.

The V gene is TRBV7-2, the J gene TRBJ1-5; TRBD1 is a possible D gene (6 bases). CDR3 length: 16 residues. In germline, CDR1 is SGHTA, CDR2 FQGNSA. V was pared by 1 base and J by 3 bases, with 13 bases between. The CDR3 region is CASSLDLQGFNQPQHF. In nucleotides, the CDR3 is TGTGCCAGCAGCTTAGATCTTCAGGGGTTCAATCAGCCCCAGCATTTT.

The chain couples TRBV7-8 to TRBJ2-2; a possible D gene is TRBD1 (6 bases). V shed 3 bases and J shed 8 bases, with 10 bases lying between them. The CDR3 spans 13 residues. Germline CDR1 and CDR2: SGHVS and FQNEAQ. Here the CDR3 reads CASSLDRTGELFF. In DNA, the CDR3 is TGTGCCAGCAGCTTGGACAGAACGGGGGAGCTGTTTTTT.

This clone has a handful of counts. The genes are TRBV10-3 and TRBJ2-5; 7 bases line up with TRBD2. The CDR3 spans 14 residues. V was pared by 10 bases and J by 3 bases, with 11 bases of the junction left unmatched. The germline CDR1 and CDR2 sequences are ENHRY and SYGVKD. CDR3 region: CATRSLADKETQYF. CDR3 in DNA: TGTGCCACTAGGTCTCTAGCGGATAAAGAGACCCAGTACTTC.

The chain couples TRBV20-1 to TRBJ2-5; weak D call: TRBD1 (5 bases). TRBJ2-7 matches the DNA end more closely, so the J call is doubtful. CDR1 DFQATT and CDR2 SNEGSKA come from the germline V gene (reference sequence). CDR3 length equals 11 residues. The chain's CDR3 is CSARTTYEQYF. CDR3 DNA: TGCAGTGCTCGGACAACCTACGAGCAGTACTTC.

The chain recombines TRBV5-1 with TRBJ1-1; D call uncertain. The germline V and J ends were trimmed by 3 bases and 0 bases, with 9 bases remaining between them. The CDR3 runs to 14 residues. CDR1 SGHRS and CDR2 YFSETQ come from the germline V gene. The chain's CDR3 is CASSSRRLNTEAFF. CDR3 sequence (DNA): TGCGCCAGCAGCTCCCGGCGGTTGAACACTGAAGCTTTCTTT.

This clone was seen only a few times. The DNA of the CDR3 is TGTGCCAGCAGTGATAAAGCGGGAGTAGGTTACGAGCAGTACTTC. Encoded protein: CASSDKAGVGYEQYF. The chain combines TRBV25-1 with TRBJ2-7; 8 bases map to TRBD2. With V trimmed by 3 bases and J by 4 bases, 8 bases remained unmatched. This CDR3 contains 15 residues. CDR1 MGHDK and CDR2 SYGVNS come from the germline V gene.

This clone turned up a few times. The V gene is TRBV6-4, the J gene TRBJ2-1, with 10 bases fitting TRBD2. Germline V CDR1 and CDR2: MRHNA, SNTAGT. The CDR3 spans 15 residues. After removal of 5 bases from V and 2 bases from J, the junction contained 3 bases not matched to a gene. Written as DNA, the CDR3 is TGTGCCAGCAGTATTAGCGGGGGGCCCTACAATGAGCAGTTCTTC. The encoded protein is CASSISGGPYNEQFF.

This clone was detected only once. The V call is TRBV9, the J call TRBJ2-5; maybe TRBD2 (5 bases). The germline V gene encodes CDR1 SGDLS and CDR2 YYNGEE. Trimming stripped 0 bases from V and 7 bases from J, with 10 bases between. The CDR3 consists of 13 residues. The CDR3 is CASSVAGFGTQYF. CDR3 sequence (DNA): TGTGCCAGCAGCGTAGCGGGGTTCGGGACCCAGTACTTC.

The chain carries TRBV5-5 and TRBJ2-7, with 13 bases identical to TRBD2. The germline V gene encodes CDR1 SGHKS and CDR2 YYEKEE (reference sequence). This CDR3 spans 17 amino acids. Trimming at V came to 4 bases and at J to 2 bases, leaving 9 bases not matched to a gene. CDR3 coding DNA: TGTGCCAGCAGCACCGGGACTAGCGGGACTTGGGCCTACGAGCAGTACTTC. Amino acid sequence: CASSTGTSGTWAYEQYF.

The chain has TRBV28 and TRBJ2-7; possibly TRBD1 for D (5 bases). V gave up 5 bases and J gave up 5 bases, with 10 bases separating them. Germline V lookup: CDR1 MDHEN, CDR2 SYDVKM. This CDR3 comprises 12 residues. The DNA of the CDR3 is TGTGCCAGCAGTATCCAGGGTAACGAGCAGTACTTC. This codes for CASSIQGNEQYF.

In this sample, this clone turned up once. The chain combines TRBV25-1 with TRBJ2-7, with 10 nucleotides matching TRBD2. Germline-derived CDR1 and CDR2 are MGHDK and SYGVNS. CDR3 size: 14 residues. Losses at the gene ends were 3 bases for V and 4 bases for J; bases not matched to a gene: 3. CDR3 nucleotides: TGTGCCAGCAGTGAGCCTAGCGGGAGTTACGAGCAGTACTTC. Its protein is CASSEPSGSYEQYF.

The chain recombines TRBV19 with TRBJ1-2; the match to TRBD1 covers 7 bases. The length of the CDR3 is 16 residues. Trimming at V came to 0 bases and at J to 2 bases, leaving 6 bases not matched to a gene. The germline V gene encodes CDR1 LNHDA and CDR2 SQIVND (reference sequence). CDR3 sequence reads: CASSIDVGQTNYGYTF. CDR3 coding DNA: TGTGCCAGTAGTATAGATGTGGGACAGACGAACTATGGCTACACCTTC.

This clone was observed a handful of times. This chain links TRBV5-1 with TRBJ2-3; a possible D gene is TRBD2 (5 bases). This CDR3 is built from 15 residues. The V gene's germline CDR1 is SGHRS and CDR2 YFSETQ. V lost 0 bases to trimming and J lost 0 bases, with 8 bases between them. The CDR3 loop is CASSLGAASTDTQYF. As DNA, the CDR3 is TGCGCCAGCAGCTTGGGAGCGGCTAGCACAGATACGCAGTATTTT.

The chain recombines TRBV5-4 with TRBJ1-2, with D possibly being TRBD1 (6 bases). CDR1 and CDR2 from the germline V gene are SGHNT and YYREEE (reference sequence). V lost 4 bases and J 8 bases, leaving 18 bases between the germline ends. CDR3 size: 14 residues. CDR3 coding DNA: TGTGCCAGCAGCCTTGTGACAGGATTGTGGGGCTACACCTTC. Encoded protein: CASSLVTGLWGYTF.

The gene calls are TRBV7-9 and TRBJ2-7; 10 positions match TRBD1. Germline V lookup: CDR1 SEHNR, CDR2 FQNEAQ (reference sequence). There are 14 residues in the CDR3. V was clipped by 5 bases and J by 5 bases; unmatched bases: 6. This CDR3 reads CASSVTGGFDEQYF. The CDR3 bases are TGTGCCAGCAGCGTGACAGGGGGCTTCGACGAGCAGTACTTC.

V is TRBV28 and J is TRBJ1-2, with unresolved D. The germline V and J ends were trimmed by 5 bases and 3 bases, with 13 bases remaining between them. The CDR3 has 14 residues. Germline lookup yields CDR1 MDHEN and CDR2 SYDVKM. The CDR3 loop is CASSPRGLYYGYTF. The CDR3 nucleotides are TGTGCCAGCAGTCCTCGAGGTCTCTACTATGGCTACACCTTC.

The rearrangement links TRBV7-9 to TRBJ2-2; the match to TRBD2 covers 9 bases. The CDR3 consists of 19 residues. The V and J ends lost 1 base and 4 bases, in that order; junction bases with no gene match: 13. The germline V gene has CDR1 SEHNR and CDR2 FQNEAQ (reference sequence). The CDR3 protein is CASSLGRISGGRFTGELFF. CDR3 nucleotide sequence: TGTGCCAGCAGCTTAGGTCGTATAAGCGGGGGGCGCTTCACCGGGGAGCTGTTTTTT.

This clone was seen only a few times. The chain combines TRBV7-2 with TRBJ1-4; weak D call: TRBD1 (6 bases). The CDR3 consists of 15 residues. Germline CDR1 reads SGHTA; CDR2 reads FQGNSA. Trimming removed 2 bases at V and 4 bases at J, with 11 bases between. The CDR3 DNA follows: TGTGCCAGCAGCTTACAGGGGTCTCATAATGAAAAACTGTTTTTT. This translates into CASSLQGSHNEKLFF.

The genes are TRBV9 and TRBJ2-5; 8 bases align to TRBD1. J was trimmed by 5 bases and V by 3 bases; bases with no gene match: 9. The CDR3 is 15 residues long. Germline CDR1 and CDR2: SGDLS and YYNGEE. As DNA, the CDR3 is TGTGCCAGCAGCGCCGAGGGGACAGGAGGGGAGACCCAGTACTTC. Translating gives CASSAEGTGGETQYF. Full variable domain (remainder filled in from reference TRBV9 and TRBJ2-5): DSGVTQTPKHLITATGQRVTLRCSPRSGDLSVYWYQQSLDQGLQFLIQYYNGEERAKGNILERFSAQQFPDLHSELNLSSLELGDSALYFCASSAEGTGGETQYFGPGTRLLVL.

This sequence joins TRBV11-2 and TRBJ1-4; D is unclear. The CDR3 length is 14 residues. Germline V gene sequence: CDR1 SGHAT, CDR2 FQNNGV. Trimming removed 1 base from V and 4 bases from J, with 7 bases in between. CDR3 DNA: TGTGCCAGCAGCTTAGTCGGAGTTAATGAAAAACTGTTTTTT. Translated, it gives CASSLVGVNEKLFF. Supplemented by reference TRBV11-2 and TRBJ1-4, the full variable domain reads EAGVAQSPRYKIIEKRQSVAFWCNPISGHATLYWYQQILGQGPKLLIQFQNNGVVDDSQLPKDRFSAERLKGVDSTLKIQPAKLEDSAVYLCASSLVGVNEKLFFGSGTQLSVL.

The chain is built from TRBV7-2 and TRBJ2-5; the match to TRBD2 covers 12 bases. V gave up 4 bases and J gave up 2 bases; unmatched junction bases: 2. From germline, CDR1 is SGHTA and CDR2 FQGNSA. The CDR3 totals 15 residues. DNA for the CDR3: TGTGCCAGCAGCTCTCTAGCGGGGGGGCAAGAGACCCAGTACTTC. Protein sequence: CASSSLAGGQETQYF.